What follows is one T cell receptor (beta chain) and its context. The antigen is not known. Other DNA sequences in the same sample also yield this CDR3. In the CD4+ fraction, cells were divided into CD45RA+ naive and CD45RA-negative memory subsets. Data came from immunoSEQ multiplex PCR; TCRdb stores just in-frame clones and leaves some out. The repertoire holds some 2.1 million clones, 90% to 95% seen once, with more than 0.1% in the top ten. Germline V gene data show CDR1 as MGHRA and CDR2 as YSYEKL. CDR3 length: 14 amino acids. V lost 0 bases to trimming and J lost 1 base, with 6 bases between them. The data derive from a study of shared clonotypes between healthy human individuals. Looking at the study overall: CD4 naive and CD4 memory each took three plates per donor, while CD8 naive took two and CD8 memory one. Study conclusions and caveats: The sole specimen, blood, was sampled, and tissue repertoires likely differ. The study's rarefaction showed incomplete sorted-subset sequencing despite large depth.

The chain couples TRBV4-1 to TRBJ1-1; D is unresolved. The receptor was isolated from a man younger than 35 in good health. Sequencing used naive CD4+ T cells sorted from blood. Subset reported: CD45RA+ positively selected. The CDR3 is CASSQDRGNTEAFF. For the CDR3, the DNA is TGCGCCAGCAGCCAAGATAGAGGGAACACTGAAGCTTTCTTT.